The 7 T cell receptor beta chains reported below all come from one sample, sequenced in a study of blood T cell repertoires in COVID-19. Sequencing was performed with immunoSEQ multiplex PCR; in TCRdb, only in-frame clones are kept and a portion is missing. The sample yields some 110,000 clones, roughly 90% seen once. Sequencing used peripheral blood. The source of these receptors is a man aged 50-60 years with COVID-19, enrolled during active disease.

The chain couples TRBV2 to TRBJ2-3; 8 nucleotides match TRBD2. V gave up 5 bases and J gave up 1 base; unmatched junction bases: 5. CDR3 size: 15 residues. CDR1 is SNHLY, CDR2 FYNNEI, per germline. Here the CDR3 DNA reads TGTGCCAGCAGTCGAGCGGGAGTGGGCACAGATACGCAGTATTTT. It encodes CASSRAGVGTDTQYF.

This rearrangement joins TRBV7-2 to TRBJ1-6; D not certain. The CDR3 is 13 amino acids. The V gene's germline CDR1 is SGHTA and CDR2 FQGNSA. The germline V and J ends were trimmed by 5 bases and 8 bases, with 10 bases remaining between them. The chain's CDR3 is CASSTQRDSPLHF. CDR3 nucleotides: TGTGCCAGCAGCACTCAGCGGGATTCACCCCTCCACTTT.

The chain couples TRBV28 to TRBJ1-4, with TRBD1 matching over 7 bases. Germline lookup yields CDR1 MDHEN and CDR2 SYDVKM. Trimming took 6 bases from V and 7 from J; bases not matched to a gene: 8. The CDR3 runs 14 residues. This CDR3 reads CASRKTGFSEKLFF. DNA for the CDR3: TGTGCCAGCAGGAAGACAGGGTTTAGTGAAAAACTGTTTTTT.

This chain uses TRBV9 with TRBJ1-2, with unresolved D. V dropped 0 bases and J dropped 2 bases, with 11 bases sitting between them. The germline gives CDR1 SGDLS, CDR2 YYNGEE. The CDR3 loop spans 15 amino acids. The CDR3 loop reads CASSVAVSLNYGYTF. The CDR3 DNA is TGTGCCAGCAGCGTAGCTGTATCTCTAAACTATGGCTACACCTTC.

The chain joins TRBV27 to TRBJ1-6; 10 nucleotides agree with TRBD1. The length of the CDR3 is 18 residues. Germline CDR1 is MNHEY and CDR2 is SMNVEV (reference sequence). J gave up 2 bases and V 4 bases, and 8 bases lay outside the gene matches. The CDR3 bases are TGTGCCAGCAGTTCCCACTTCGGACAGGGGGCCTATAATTCACCCCTCCACTTT. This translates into CASSSHFGQGAYNSPLHF.

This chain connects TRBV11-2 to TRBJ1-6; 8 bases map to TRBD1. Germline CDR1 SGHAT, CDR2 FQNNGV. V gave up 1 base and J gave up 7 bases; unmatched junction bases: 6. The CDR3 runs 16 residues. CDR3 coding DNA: TGTGCCAGCAGCTTAGTGCCGGGACAGGAGAATTCACCCCTCCACTTT. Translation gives CASSLVPGQENSPLHF.

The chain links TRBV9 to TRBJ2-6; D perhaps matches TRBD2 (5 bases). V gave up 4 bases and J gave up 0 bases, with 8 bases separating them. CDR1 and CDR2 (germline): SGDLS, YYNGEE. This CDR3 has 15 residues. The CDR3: CASSSGSSGANVLTF. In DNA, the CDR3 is TGTGCCAGCAGCAGCGGCAGCTCTGGGGCCAACGTCCTGACTTTC.